This T cell receptor beta chain appears in the sequencing data of a study of blood T cell repertoires in COVID-19. Overall study context: Researchers got acute and convalescent COVID-19 samples from the United States, Italy and Spain.

The CDR3 covers 14 residues. V lost 4 bases to trimming and J lost 8 bases; unmatched junction nucleotides: 5. Looked up from germline, CDR1 is SEHNR and CDR2 is FQNEAQ (reference sequence). Per the original data handling: Estimates of nucleated cell counts were drawn from the amplification of reference gene primers. Data came from immunoSEQ multiplex PCR; TCRdb stores just in-frame clones and leaves some out. D and trimming were read from the DNA, whereas the V and J calls and clone size are those reported in that table. The sample consists of roughly 200,000 clones, about 90% of them appearing once.

This TCR was sampled from a man between 60 and 75 years old with active or convalescent COVID-19. This sequence joins TRBV7-9 and TRBJ1-6; 7 bases agree with TRBD1. Sequenced: peripheral blood. In nucleotides, the CDR3 is TGTGCCAGCAGCTGGGACAGCTCCCATTCACCCCTCCACTTT. Translation gives CASSWDSSHSPLHF.